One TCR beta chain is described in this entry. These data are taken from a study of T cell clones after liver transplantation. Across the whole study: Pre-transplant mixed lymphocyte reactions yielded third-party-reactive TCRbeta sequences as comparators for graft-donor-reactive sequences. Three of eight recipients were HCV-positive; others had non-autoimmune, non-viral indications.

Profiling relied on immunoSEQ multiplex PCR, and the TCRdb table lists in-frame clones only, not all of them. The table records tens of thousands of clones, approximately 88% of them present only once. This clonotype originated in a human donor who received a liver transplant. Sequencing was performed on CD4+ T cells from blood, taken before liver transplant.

CDR3 sequence (DNA): TGCAGCGTCCACTCTGGAAACACCATATATTTT. This encodes CSVHSGNTIYF. V is TRBV29-1 and J is TRBJ1-3, with unresolved D. Trimming took off 6 bases at V and 0 bases at J, with 3 bases between the two ends. The length of the CDR3 is 11 residues. Germline V gene data show CDR1 as SQVTM and CDR2 as ANQGSEA.